The source of this TCR beta chain is a study of blood T cell repertoires in COVID-19. Study-wide context: Researchers got acute and convalescent COVID-19 samples from the United States, Italy and Spain. PBMCs, B-cell-depleted T cells, or T cells provided the cDNA or gDNA that made up the material.

Looked up from germline, CDR1 is LNHDA and CDR2 is SQIVND (reference sequence). The CDR3 is 18 residues long. V gave up 6 bases and J gave up 0 bases; unmatched junction bases: 11. In the authors' methods: By means of reference gene primer amplification, nucleated cell counts were estimated. Measured with immunoSEQ multiplex PCR; TCRdb has only the in-frame clones, and not every one. Clonal size and the V and J genes are those of that table, whereas D and trimming came from the DNA. The data show roughly 200,000 clones, around 80% seen once. Material: peripheral blood. The J gene is TRBJ1-5, the V gene TRBV19, with 10 bases identical to TRBD1. This clonotype originated in a man aged 35 to 55 with active or convalescent COVID-19. As DNA, the CDR3 is TGTGCCAGTAGCACTGACAGGGGGCCCAATTTTAGCAATCAGCCCCAGCATTTT. As protein: CASSTDRGPNFSNQPQHF.